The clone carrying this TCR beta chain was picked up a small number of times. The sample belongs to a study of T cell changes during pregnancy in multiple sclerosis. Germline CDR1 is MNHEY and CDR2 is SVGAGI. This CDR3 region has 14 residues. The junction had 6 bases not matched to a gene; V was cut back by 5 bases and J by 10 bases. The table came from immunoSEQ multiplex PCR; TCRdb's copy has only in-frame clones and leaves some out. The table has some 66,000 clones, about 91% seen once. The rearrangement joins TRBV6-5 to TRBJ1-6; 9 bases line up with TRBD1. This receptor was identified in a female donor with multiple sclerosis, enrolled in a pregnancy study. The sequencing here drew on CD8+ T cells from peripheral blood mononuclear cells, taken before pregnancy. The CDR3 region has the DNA TGTGCCAGCAGTATAGGGACAGGGCAATCACCCCTCCACTTT. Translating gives CASSIGTGQSPLHF.